Each of the 31 T cell receptor beta chains below was sequenced from the same sample in a study of blood T cell repertoires in COVID-19 (dated by TCRdb to 2019 to 2021). Libraries came from the immunoSEQ multiplex PCR assay. TCRdb stores this immuneACCESS table with in-frame sequences only. Part of the clones is absent; in the studies checked, under half of the shortfall reflects unresolved V genes, and no reason is known for the rest. A total of about 55,000 clones appear in this sample, around 85% of them only once. Under 20% of the sample lies in the top ten. Sample: peripheral blood. The receptors were sampled from a human donor in a cohort sampled during active COVID-19.

This clone appeared a few times. This chain connects TRBV6-5 to TRBJ1-6; 11 positions agree with TRBD1. CDR3 length: 14 amino acids. CDR1 is MNHEY and CDR2 is SVGAGI in the germline V gene. J was trimmed by 10 bases and V by 10 bases; bases with no gene match: 9. The CDR3 sequence is CATKGGQGGSPLHF. For the CDR3, the DNA is TGTGCCACTAAGGGGGGACAGGGGGGATCACCCCTCCACTTT.

The chain couples TRBV30 to TRBJ2-1; D gene ambiguous. This CDR3 comprises 13 residues. Germline values: CDR1 GTSNPN, CDR2 SVGIG (reference sequence). Between the trimmed V and J ends, which lost 3 bases and 0 bases, there was a span of 6 bases. The CDR3: CAWRARSYNEQFF. The CDR3 nucleotides read TGTGCCTGGAGAGCCCGCTCCTACAATGAGCAGTTCTTC.

This chain joins TRBV6-1 and TRBJ2-5, with TRBD1 identical over 7 bases. The V gene end was trimmed by 3 bases and the J gene end by 6 bases; junction bases not matched to a gene: 16. This CDR3 is 17 amino acids long. From germline, CDR1 is MNHNS and CDR2 SASEGT. The CDR3: CASSDSLGTVSGKTQYF. The CDR3 coding sequence is TGTGCCAGCAGTGATAGCCTTGGGACAGTTTCAGGAAAGACCCAGTACTTC.

The chain recombines TRBV24-1 with TRBJ2-3; D gene uncertain. This CDR3 is 14 amino acids long. Germline V gives CDR1 KGHDR, CDR2 SFDVKD. The V end lost 2 bases, the J end lost 3 bases, and 8 bases lay between the germline ends. CDR3 residues: CATSDSGRTDTQYF. DNA for the CDR3: TGTGCCACCAGTGATTCTGGCAGGACAGATACGCAGTATTTT.

The chain carries TRBV6-2 or TRBV6-3 and TRBJ1-6; D perhaps matches TRBD1 (5 bases). In germline, CDR1 is MNHEY, CDR2 SVGEGT. V dropped 2 bases and J dropped 7 bases, with 12 bases sitting between them. The CDR3 sequence is 15 residues long. The CDR3 DNA sequence: TGTGCCAGCAGTTACGGGACGGGGGAAAATTCACCCCTCCACTTT. Its translation is CASSYGTGENSPLHF.

The genes are TRBV7-7 and TRBJ2-3, with 12 bases identical to TRBD2. J gave up 1 base and V 4 bases, and 0 bases lay outside the gene matches. Germline values: CDR1 SSHAT, CDR2 FNYEAQ (reference sequence). This CDR3 contains 15 residues. The CDR3 spells CASSSSGGGTDTQYF. In nucleotides, the CDR3 is TGTGCCAGCAGCTCTAGCGGGGGGGGCACAGATACGCAGTATTTT.

The rearrangement uses TRBV6-5 and TRBJ1-4; D may be TRBD1 (6 bases). The V end lost 5 bases, the J end lost 3 bases, and 10 bases lay between the germline ends. Per germline, CDR1 MNHEY and CDR2 SVGAGI. The CDR3 is 14 amino acids. The CDR3 region has the DNA TGTGCCAGCAGTAACAGGGCCCCTAATGAAAAACTGTTTTTT. Translation: CASSNRAPNEKLFF.

V gene TRBV5-6 combines with J gene TRBJ2-5; D is possibly TRBD2 (5 bases). CDR3 size: 14 residues. From germline, CDR1 is SGHDT and CDR2 YYEEEE. The V gene lost 0 bases and the J gene lost 7 bases, with 13 bases spanning the gap. The CDR3 nucleotides read TGTGCCAGCAGCTTGGGGCGGGTCGTGGGGACCCAGTACTTC. Its translation: CASSLGRVVGTQYF.

This chain joins TRBV28 and TRBJ1-2; maybe TRBD1 (6 bases). The V end lost 5 bases, the J end lost 4 bases, and 29 bases lay between the germline ends. Germline V gene lookup returns CDR1 MDHEN and CDR2 SYDVKM. The length of the CDR3 is 19 residues. The CDR3 DNA reads TGTGCCAGCAGTGTTGGGGGGGGGTTTGAAGGACGGACAGTCTATGGCTACACCTTC. It specifies CASSVGGGFEGRTVYGYTF.

CDR3 in DNA: TGTGCCAGCAGCCTGGTCCTTGGGGCGGGAGTTGGGACCGGGGAGCTGTTTTTT. Translated, it gives CASSLVLGAGVGTGELFF. This rearrangement joins TRBV3-1 (or the pseudogene TRBV3-2) to TRBJ2-2; 7 bases align to TRBD2. The length of the CDR3 is 18 residues. Losses at the gene ends were 4 bases for V and 5 bases for J; bases not matched to a gene: 16. Germline V gives CDR1 LGHDT, CDR2 YNNKEL (reference sequence).

The table lists this clone with a few counts. This chain links TRBV19 with TRBJ1-2; D gene ambiguous. This CDR3 region has 14 residues. The germline V gene encodes CDR1 LNHDA and CDR2 SQIVND (reference sequence). Trimming pared 3 bases from V and 0 bases from J, leaving 8 bases between. The CDR3 bases are TGTGCCAGTAGTATGCAGTCTTCTAACTATGGCTACACCTTC. Protein sequence: CASSMQSSNYGYTF.

This clone was seen just once. J is TRBJ2-1 and V is TRBV11-3; TRBD2 matches 11 bases. Germline CDR1 reads SGHNT; CDR2 reads YENEEA. V was clipped by 5 bases and J by 7 bases; unmatched bases: 10. The CDR3 is made up of 16 amino acids. The CDR3 nucleotides read TGTGCCAGCAGCCCCGTAGTAGCGGGAGGGAGAAATGAGCAGTTCTTC. Residues: CASSPVVAGGRNEQFF.

The CDR3 region has the DNA TGTGCCAGCAGCCAAGACTATGGAAACACCATATATTTT. It translates to CASSQDYGNTIYF. The chain carries TRBV3-1 (or the pseudogene TRBV3-2) and TRBJ1-3, with no clear D. Germline V gene sequence: CDR1 LGHDT, CDR2 YNNKEL (reference sequence). V gave up 0 bases and J gave up 3 bases, with 3 bases separating them. CDR3 length equals 13 residues.

V usage is TRBV4-1 and J usage is TRBJ2-5; a weak D match, TRBD1 (6 bases). V lost 1 base to trimming and J lost 4 bases, with 10 bases between them. Germline values: CDR1 MGHRA, CDR2 YSYEKL. This CDR3 region has 14 residues. Written as DNA, the CDR3 is TGCGCCAGCAGCCAAGTCTCCAGGGGAGAGACCCAGTACTTC. Amino acids: CASSQVSRGETQYF.

This clone was picked up a small number of times. The V and J genes are TRBV21-1 and TRBJ1-4; the table's TRBD1 call for D was not verified on the DNA. TRBV21-1 is annotated as a pseudogene. The CDR3 covers 14 residues. CDR3 in DNA: TGTGCCAAGGGACAGGAGGCAACTAATGAAAAACTGTTTTTT. Translated: CAKGQEATNEKLFF.

The chain combines TRBV7-6 with TRBJ2-2; 8 nucleotides line up with TRBD1. This CDR3 contains 15 residues. V gave up 4 bases and J gave up 5 bases; unmatched junction bases: 6. Germline V lookup: CDR1 SGHVS, CDR2 FNYEAQ. Here the CDR3 reads CASSSSGQGTGELFF. The CDR3 nucleotides are TGTGCCAGCAGCTCTTCAGGACAGGGAACCGGGGAGCTGTTTTTT.

This chain links TRBV10-3 with TRBJ2-7; possibly TRBD1 for D (6 bases). V lost 6 bases, J lost 6 bases, and 12 bases lay in between. This CDR3 spans 12 amino acids. CDR1 and CDR2 from the germline V gene are ENHRY and SYGVKD. CDR3 region: CAIRTGKGEQYF. The CDR3 DNA sequence: TGTGCCATCAGAACAGGGAAGGGCGAGCAGTACTTC.

This clone was seen only a few times. The chain carries TRBV5-1 and TRBJ1-6; possible D gene TRBD1, 5 bases. V was shortened by 7 bases and J by 14 bases, with 19 bases between the two germline ends. The germline V gene encodes CDR1 SGHRS and CDR2 YFSETQ. This CDR3 is built from 13 residues. The CDR3 loop reads CASSPGGESTLHF. CDR3 DNA: TGCGCCAGCTCCCCCGGGGGGGAAAGCACCCTCCACTTT.

The genes are TRBV6-4 and TRBJ1-6; 8 bases are a match to TRBD1. The CDR3 runs to 13 residues. The ends lost 6 bases at V and 7 bases at J; junction bases unmatched: 2. Germline loops: CDR1 MRHNA, CDR2 SNTAGT. CDR3 loop: CASRTGENSPLHF. CDR3 DNA: TGTGCCAGCAGGACAGGGGAGAATTCACCCCTCCACTTT.

The chain carries TRBV3-1 (or the pseudogene TRBV3-2) and TRBJ2-2; D remains ambiguous. Germline V lookup: CDR1 LGHDT, CDR2 YNNKEL (reference sequence). V shed 1 base and J shed 4 bases, with 4 bases lying between them. The CDR3 totals 13 residues. The CDR3 loop reads CASSQVLTGELFF. The DNA of the CDR3 is TGTGCCAGCAGCCAAGTACTCACCGGGGAGCTGTTTTTT.

J is TRBJ2-5 and V is TRBV23-1; maybe TRBD2 (6 bases). TRBV23-1 is annotated as an ORF whose role is uncertain. Trimming removed 10 bases at V and 3 bases at J, with 15 bases between. The CDR3 runs to 13 residues. CDR3 coding DNA: TGCGCCATCAAAGACTCGGGAGAAGAGACCCAGTACTTC. It codes for CAIKDSGEETQYF.

The chain recombines TRBV7-8 with TRBJ2-5, with 7 bases that match TRBD2. Trimming at V came to 6 bases and at J to 0 bases, leaving 4 bases not matched to a gene. Germline assignment: CDR1 SGHVS and CDR2 FQNEAQ. The CDR3 spans 14 residues. The DNA of the CDR3 is TGTGCCAGCAGAGAGGGGACTAACCAAGAGACCCAGTACTTC. Translating it yields CASREGTNQETQYF.

CDR3 bases: TGTGCCAGCACCTCCACAGTGAACACTGAAGCTTTCTTT. Translation: CASTSTVNTEAFF. The chain recombines TRBV12-3 or TRBV12-4 with TRBJ1-1; D call uncertain. Trimming took off 7 bases at V and 0 bases at J, with 9 bases between the two ends. The CDR3 sequence is 13 residues long.

For the CDR3, the DNA is TGTGCCAGCTCAACAACAGGGTCCCACGAGCAGTACTTC. It encodes CASSTTGSHEQYF. This chain connects TRBV18 to TRBJ2-7, with D possibly being TRBD1 (6 bases). The germline CDR1 and CDR2 sequences are KGHSH and LQKENI. This CDR3 spans 13 amino acids. Between the trimmed V and J ends, which lost 5 bases and 5 bases, there was a span of 13 bases.

This chain joins TRBV11-2 and TRBJ1-3; TRBD1 matches 8 bases. The CDR3 is 18 residues long. V lost 1 base to trimming and J lost 2 bases; unmatched junction nucleotides: 10. Per the germline V gene, CDR1 is SGHAT and CDR2 is FQNNGV. The CDR3 here is CASSLATSQGAAGNTIYF. CDR3 nucleotides: TGTGCCAGCAGCTTAGCAACCTCCCAGGGGGCGGCTGGAAACACCATATATTTT.

CDR3: CASSPSGSSYNEQFF. In DNA form, the CDR3 reads TGCGCCAGCAGCCCTTCCGGGAGCTCCTACAATGAGCAGTTCTTC. The genes are TRBV4-1 and TRBJ2-1; the D gene is possibly TRBD2 (6 bases). This CDR3 region has 15 residues. V was pared by 4 bases and J by 0 bases, with 10 bases between. The V gene's germline CDR1 is MGHRA and CDR2 YSYEKL.

This clone showed up just a few times. The chain carries TRBV10-2 and TRBJ1-1, with TRBD1 matching 7 bases. CDR1 is WSHSY, CDR2 SAAADI, per germline. V shed 2 bases and J 6 bases; nucleotides not matched to a gene: 15. The CDR3 spans 17 residues. CDR3 in DNA: TGCGCCAGCAGTGAGGTCAACAGGGGATTTGGTGTCGCTGAAGCTTTCTTT. Its translation is CASSEVNRGFGVAEAFF.

On this clone: The junction shows a germline mismatch at one end, possibly a read error. This chain uses TRBV28 with TRBJ2-3, with no clear D. The CDR3 spans 13 residues. Germline assignment: CDR1 MDHEN and CDR2 SYDVKM. For the CDR3, the DNA is TGTGCCAGCGGTTTGGGCCGCACAGATACGCAGTATTTT. Amino acid sequence: CASGLGRTDTQYF.

The genes are TRBV27 and TRBJ2-3; a weak D match, TRBD1 (6 bases). The V end lost 5 bases, the J end lost 4 bases, and 19 bases lay between the germline ends. The germline V gene encodes CDR1 MNHEY and CDR2 SMNVEV (reference sequence). CDR3 length: 16 amino acids. CDR3 sequence: CASSKQGGAGPDTQYF. DNA for the CDR3: TGTGCCAGCAGTAAACAGGGTGGGGCAGGACCAGATACGCAGTATTTT.

This chain joins TRBV18 and TRBJ2-2; TRBD1 might be the D (5 bases). The ends were cut back, 2 bases at V and 3 bases at J, with 10 bases in the middle. The germline CDR1 and CDR2 sequences are KGHSH and LQKENI. The CDR3 runs to 15 residues. CDR3 in amino acids: CASSPIDSYTGELFF. CDR3 DNA: TGTGCCAGCTCACCAATAGACAGTTACACCGGGGAGCTGTTTTTT.

The V call is TRBV10-2, the J call TRBJ1-6; D might be TRBD1 (6 bases). Per germline, CDR1 WSHSY and CDR2 SAAADI. V was pared by 7 bases and J by 10 bases, with 17 bases between. The CDR3 spans 14 residues. The CDR3: CASKMVQGDSPLHF. The CDR3 DNA reads TGCGCCAGCAAGATGGTACAGGGAGACTCACCCCTCCACTTT.